This T cell receptor beta chain was sequenced in a study of blood T cells in healthy people across ages. Broader study findings: Both naive CD4+ cell counts and diversity were greater in long-lived donors than in aged donors. Age brought a roughly linear fall in TCR beta diversity measured per million T cells.

For the second PCR, which ran for 7 to 11 cycles, a sample-barcoded 5' primer and a J-beta primer mix were used. One entry per CDR3 protein, called by TCRdb with MiXCR from the 5' RACE reads. Among 700,000 to 950,000 distinct CDR3 sequences listed, approximately 43% were seen once. CDR1 and CDR2 from the germline V gene are SGHVS and FNYEAQ. The CDR3 contains 13 residues. About this clonotype: Its cognate antigen is unknown. This may stem from a read error, because a much larger clone lies one nucleotide away.

Each donor's blood draw was roughly 9.8 milliliters of peripheral blood. The sequenced material came from blood. The V and J genes are TRBV7-6 and TRBJ1-1, with TRBD1 as a possible D gene (6 bases). The sequence was obtained from a woman aged 55-70 years in good health. CDR3 sequence reads: CASSSQGNTVAFF. In nucleotides, the CDR3 is TGTGCCAGCAGCTCTCAGGGGAACACTGTAGCTTTCTTT.